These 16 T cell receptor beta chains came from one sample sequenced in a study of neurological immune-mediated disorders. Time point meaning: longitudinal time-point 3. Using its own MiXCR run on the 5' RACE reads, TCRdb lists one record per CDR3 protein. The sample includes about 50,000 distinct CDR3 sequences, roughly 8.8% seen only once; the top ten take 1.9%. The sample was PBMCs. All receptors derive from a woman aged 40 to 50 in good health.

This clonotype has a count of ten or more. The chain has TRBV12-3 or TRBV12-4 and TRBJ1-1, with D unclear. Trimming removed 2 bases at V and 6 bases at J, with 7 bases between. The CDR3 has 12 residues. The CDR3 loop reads CASSLIGPEAFF. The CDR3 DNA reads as TGTGCCAGCAGTTTAATCGGCCCTGAAGCTTTCTTT.

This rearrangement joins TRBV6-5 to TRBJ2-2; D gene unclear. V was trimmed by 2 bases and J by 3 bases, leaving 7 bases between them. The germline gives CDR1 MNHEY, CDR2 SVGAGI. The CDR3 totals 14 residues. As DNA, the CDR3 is TGTGCCAGCAGTTACCAAGGGTACACCGGGGAGCTGTTTTTT. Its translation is CASSYQGYTGELFF.

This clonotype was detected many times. CDR3 nucleotides: TGCGCCAGCAGCCTTCAGGGTATCGCCGGGGAGCTGTTTTTT. Residues: CASSLQGIAGELFF. The rearrangement uses TRBV5-1 and TRBJ2-2; a possible D gene is TRBD1 (5 bases). The V end lost 4 bases, the J end lost 6 bases, and 13 bases lay between the germline ends. The CDR3 loop spans 14 amino acids. Germline CDR1 SGHRS, CDR2 YFSETQ.

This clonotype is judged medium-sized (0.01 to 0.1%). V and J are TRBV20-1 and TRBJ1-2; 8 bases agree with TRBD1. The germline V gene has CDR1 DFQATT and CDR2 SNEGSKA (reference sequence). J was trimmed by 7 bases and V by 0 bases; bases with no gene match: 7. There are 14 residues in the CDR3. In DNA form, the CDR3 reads TGCAGTGCTAGAGATGGGACAGGCCCTACTGGCTACACCTTC. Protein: CSARDGTGPTGYTF.

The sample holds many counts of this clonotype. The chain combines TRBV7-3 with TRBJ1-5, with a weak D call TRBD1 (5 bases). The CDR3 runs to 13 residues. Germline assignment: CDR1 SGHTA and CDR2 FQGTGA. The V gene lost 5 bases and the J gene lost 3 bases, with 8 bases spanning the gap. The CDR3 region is CASSQGFNQPQHF. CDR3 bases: TGTGCCAGCAGCCAGGGTTTCAATCAGCCCCAGCATTTT.

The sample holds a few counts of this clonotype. CDR3 DNA sequence: TGCGCCAGCAGCCAAGATACGAGGAGCTGGGGACCTGGAAACACCATATATTTT. Its protein is CASSQDTRSWGPGNTIYF. The V gene is TRBV4-3, the J gene TRBJ1-3, with a tentative D call TRBD1 (5 bases). Trimming left V 0 bases short and J 2 bases short, with 17 bases between. Germline CDR1 is LGHNA and CDR2 is YSLEER. The CDR3 is 18 amino acids.

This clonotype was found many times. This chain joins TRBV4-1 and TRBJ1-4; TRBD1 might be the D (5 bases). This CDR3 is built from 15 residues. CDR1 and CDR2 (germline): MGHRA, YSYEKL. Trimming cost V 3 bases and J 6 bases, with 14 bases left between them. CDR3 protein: CASSHYWGRDEKLFF. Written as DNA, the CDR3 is TGCGCCAGCAGCCATTACTGGGGGAGGGATGAAAAACTGTTTTTT.

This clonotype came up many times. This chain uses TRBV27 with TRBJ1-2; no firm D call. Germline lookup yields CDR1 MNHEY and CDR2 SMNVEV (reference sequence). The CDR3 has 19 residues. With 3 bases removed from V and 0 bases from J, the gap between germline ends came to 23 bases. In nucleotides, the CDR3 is TGTGCCAGCAGTTTTGTGAGTGCAGTACGATTAGGTGCTAACTATGGCTACACCTTC. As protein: CASSFVSAVRLGANYGYTF.

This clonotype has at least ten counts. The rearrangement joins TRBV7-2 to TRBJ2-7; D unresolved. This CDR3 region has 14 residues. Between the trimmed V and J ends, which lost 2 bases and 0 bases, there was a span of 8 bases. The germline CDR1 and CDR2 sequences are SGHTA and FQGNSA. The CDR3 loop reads CASSLSITSYEQYF. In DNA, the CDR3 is TGTGCCAGCAGCTTATCGATTACCTCCTACGAGCAGTACTTC.

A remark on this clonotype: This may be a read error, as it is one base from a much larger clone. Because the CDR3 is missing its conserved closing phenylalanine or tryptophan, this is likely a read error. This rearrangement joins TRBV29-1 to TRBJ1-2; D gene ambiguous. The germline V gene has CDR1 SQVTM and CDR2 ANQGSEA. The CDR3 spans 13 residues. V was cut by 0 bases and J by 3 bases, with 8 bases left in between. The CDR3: CSVEDPSHYGYTC. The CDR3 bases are TGCAGCGTTGAAGATCCGTCCCACTATGGCTACACCTGC.

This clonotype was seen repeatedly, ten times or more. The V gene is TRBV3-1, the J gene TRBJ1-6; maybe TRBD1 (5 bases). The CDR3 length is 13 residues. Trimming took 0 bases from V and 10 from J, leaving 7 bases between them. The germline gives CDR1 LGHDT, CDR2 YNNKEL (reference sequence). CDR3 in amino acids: CASSQERDSPLHF. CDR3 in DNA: TGTGCCAGCAGCCAAGAAAGGGACTCACCCCTCCACTTT.

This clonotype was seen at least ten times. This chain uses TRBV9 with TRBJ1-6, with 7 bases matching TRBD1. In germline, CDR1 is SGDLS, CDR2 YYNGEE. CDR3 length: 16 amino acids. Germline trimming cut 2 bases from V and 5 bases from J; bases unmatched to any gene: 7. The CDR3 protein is CASSVMGQSHNSPLHF. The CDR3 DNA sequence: TGTGCCAGCAGCGTGATGGGACAGTCTCATAATTCACCCCTCCACTTT.

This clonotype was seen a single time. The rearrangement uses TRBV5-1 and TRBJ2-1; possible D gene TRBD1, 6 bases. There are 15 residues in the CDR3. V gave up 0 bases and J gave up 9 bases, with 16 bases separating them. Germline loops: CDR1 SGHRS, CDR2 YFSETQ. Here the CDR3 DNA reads TGCGCCAGCAGCTTGGGGGCAGGGGATTTCAGTGAGCAGTTCTTC. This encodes CASSLGAGDFSEQFF.

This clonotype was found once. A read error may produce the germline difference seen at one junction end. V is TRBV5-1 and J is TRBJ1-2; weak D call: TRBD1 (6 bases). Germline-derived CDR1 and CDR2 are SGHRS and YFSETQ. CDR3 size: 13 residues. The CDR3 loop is CANSLGGSSGYTF. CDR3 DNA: TGCGCCAACAGCTTGGGGGGCTCTTCTGGCTACACCTTC.

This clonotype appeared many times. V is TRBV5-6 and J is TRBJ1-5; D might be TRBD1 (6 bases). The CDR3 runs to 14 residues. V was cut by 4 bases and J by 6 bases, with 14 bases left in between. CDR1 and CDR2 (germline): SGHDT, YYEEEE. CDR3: CASSGWTDGQPQHF. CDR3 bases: TGTGCCAGCAGCGGATGGACAGACGGTCAGCCCCAGCATTTT. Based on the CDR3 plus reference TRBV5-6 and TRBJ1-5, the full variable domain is DAGVTQSPTHLIKTRGQQVTLRCSPKSGHDTVSWYQQALGQGPQFIFQYYEEEERQRGNFPDRFSGHQFPNYSSELNVNALLLGDSALYLCASSGWTDGQPQHFGDGTRLSIL.

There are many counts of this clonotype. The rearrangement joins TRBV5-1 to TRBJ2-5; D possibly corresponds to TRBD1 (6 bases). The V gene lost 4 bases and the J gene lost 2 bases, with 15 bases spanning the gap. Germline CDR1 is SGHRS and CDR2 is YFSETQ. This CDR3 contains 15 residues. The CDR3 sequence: CASSRMGHTQETQYF. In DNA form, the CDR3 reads TGCGCCAGCAGCCGAATGGGACATACTCAAGAGACCCAGTACTTC.